This T cell receptor (beta chain) was observed in a study of CD8+CD57+ T cells in acquired aplastic anemia. Overall study context: DNA recovered from sorted CD4+ and CD8+ cells had a mean of approximately 3.2 ug. Findings of the study overall: Both patients and controls carried the same twenty-nine CD8+ CDR3 sequences. For CD8+ Simpson's diversity, patients and controls showed no significant difference.

The template used for profiling TCR beta VDJ and CDR3 was genomic DNA. TCRdb analysed the reads with MiXCR anew, one entry per CDR3 protein. The table lists under 350,000 distinct CDR3 sequences, around three fifths of them singletons. This clonotype was observed at least ten times. The antigen is not known. From germline, CDR1 is LNHDA and CDR2 SQIVND (reference sequence). The CDR3 spans 14 residues. V lost 9 bases, J lost 2 bases, and 7 bases stayed unmatched. The sequence was collected from a human donor with severe aplastic anemia or a healthy control (not recorded which). The chain has TRBV19 and TRBJ1-5; 7 bases match TRBD1. The specimen sequenced was sorted CD4+, CD8+, or CD8+CD57+ T cells (not recorded which) from PBMCs. The CDR3 nucleotides are TGTGCCAGCGACAGGGCTCGTGGCAATCAGCCCCAGCATTTT. Encoded protein: CASDRARGNQPQHF.